The sequence of this T cell receptor beta chain was determined in a study of regulatory T cells in long-lasting Graves disease. Arm-PCR of CDR3 regions with iRepertoire HTBI primers generated TCR beta libraries. TCRdb re-called the multiplex PCR reads through MiXCR, storing one row per CDR3 protein. Of about 320,000 distinct CDR3 sequences in the sample, about 18% are singletons; the top ten hold about 40%. In germline, CDR1 is MNHEY, CDR2 SMNVEV (reference sequence). The CDR3 is 15 residues long. With 5 bases clipped from V and 8 bases from J, the junction kept 11 bases outside the gene matches. Specified time point: newly diagnosed GD, antithyroid drugs for less than 3 months. PBMCs were the source of the RNA used for TCR sequencing.

The clonotype originates from a female donor with Graves disease. Sequencing used peripheral blood mononuclear cells (PBMCs), obtained at new diagnosis, from a patient treated with antithyroid drugs. The chain carries TRBV27 and TRBJ1-4; 7 bases match TRBD1. CDR3 region: CASSVATGSWEKLFF. The DNA of the CDR3 is TGTGCCAGCAGTGTCGCGACAGGGTCCTGGGAAAAACTGTTTTTT.